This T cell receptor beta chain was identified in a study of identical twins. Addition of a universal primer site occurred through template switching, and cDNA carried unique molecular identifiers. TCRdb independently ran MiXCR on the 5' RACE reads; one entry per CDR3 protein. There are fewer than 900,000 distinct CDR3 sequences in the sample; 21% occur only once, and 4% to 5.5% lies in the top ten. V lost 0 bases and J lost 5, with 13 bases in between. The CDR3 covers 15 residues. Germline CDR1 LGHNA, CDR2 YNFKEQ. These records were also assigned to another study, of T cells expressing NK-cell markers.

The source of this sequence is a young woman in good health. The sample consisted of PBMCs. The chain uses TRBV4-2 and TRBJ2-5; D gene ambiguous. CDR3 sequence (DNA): TGTGCCAGCAGCCAAGACCCCACCCTAGGGGAGACCCAGTACTTC. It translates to CASSQDPTLGETQYF.